The T cell receptor (beta chain) under discussion was sequenced for a study of T-cell reconstitution after alpha-beta-depleted transplantation in children. Findings of the study overall: Hyperexpanded clones declined; after one year, newly produced T cells mostly supplied diversity.

On this clonotype: Its antigen remains unidentified.

The V end was cut by 4 bases, the J end by 2 bases, with 6 bases between. CDR1 and CDR2 (germline): ENHRY, SYGVKD. This CDR3 has 12 amino acids. Construction of the TCRbeta library involved unique molecular identifiers. TCRdb re-analysed the PCR reads in MiXCR, keeping a single row per CDR3 protein. The table lists fewer than 250,000 distinct CDR3 sequences, roughly 18% of them singletons, with 40% to 50% in the top ten. The receptor's source is a male patient aged 2-15 years who had a stem cell transplant for acute lymphoblastic leukemia, so the T cells may come from the graft donor. The sequencing used PBMCs, mostly from graft donor cells, collected 360 days after TCRalphabeta/CD19-depleted stem cell transplant. J is TRBJ2-7 and V is TRBV10-3; the D is unclear. The chain's CDR3 is CAISGPPYEQYF. The DNA for the CDR3 is TGTGCCATCAGTGGCCCCCCCTACGAGCAGTACTTC.